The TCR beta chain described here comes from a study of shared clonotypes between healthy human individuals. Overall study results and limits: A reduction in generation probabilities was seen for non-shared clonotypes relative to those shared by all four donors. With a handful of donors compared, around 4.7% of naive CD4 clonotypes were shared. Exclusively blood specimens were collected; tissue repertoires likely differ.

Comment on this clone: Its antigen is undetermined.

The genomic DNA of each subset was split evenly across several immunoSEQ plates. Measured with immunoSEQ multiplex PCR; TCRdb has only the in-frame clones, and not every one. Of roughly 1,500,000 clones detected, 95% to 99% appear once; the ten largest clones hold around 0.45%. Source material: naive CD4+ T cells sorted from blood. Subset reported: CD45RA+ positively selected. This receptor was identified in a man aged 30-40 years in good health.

The CDR3 nucleotides are TGTGCCAGCAGCCAAGAATTTGGTGTCGGGAATGAGCAGTTCTTC. Encoded protein: CASSQEFGVGNEQFF. This chain uses TRBV4-2 with TRBJ2-1; D unresolved. The V gene lost 0 bases and the J gene lost 7 bases, with 13 bases spanning the gap. Germline lookup yields CDR1 LGHNA and CDR2 YNFKEQ. This CDR3 is built from 15 residues.